A selection of T cell receptor beta chains follows, all from one sample in a study of long-term antiretroviral therapy in people with HIV. The assay was immunoSEQ multiplex PCR, and TCRdb's table has in-frame clones only and misses some. The sample has 23,000 or so clones; approximately 88% are singletons. Sequencing was performed on unsorted PBMCs, taken roughly 4.1 years after starting antiretroviral therapy. Every receptor here comes from a man aged 30-40 years with HIV. Each CDR3 is given with its conserved first and last residue. The order of the fields is V gene, clone size, J gene, D gene, CDR3 DNA, CDR3 protein. D genes are given only for firm matches. Expanded clones get a size class; other rows say once, few or many, or leave the size out.

TRBV9	-	TRBJ2-1	-	TGTGCCAGCAGCGGGAGCTCCTACAATGAGCAGTTCTTC	CASSGSSYNEQFF
TRBV11-3	-	TRBJ2-5	-	TGTGCCAGCAGCTTAGGATTTCAAGAGACCCAGTACTTC	CASSLGFQETQYF
TRBV29-1	-	TRBJ2-3	TRBD2	TGCAGCGTCCCCGGACTAGCGGGGGCTCAGGGGGATACGCAGTATTTT	CSVPGLAGAQGDTQYF
TRBV18	-	TRBJ1-3	TRBD1	TGTGCCAGCTCACTACTGGGACAGGGGATCTCTGGAAACACCATATATTTT	CASSLLGQGISGNTIYF
TRBV4-3	-	TRBJ2-4	-	TGCGCCAGCAGCCCTGGGGGTTTGGGCAAAAACATTCAGTACTTC	CASSPGGLGKNIQYF
TRBV30	-	TRBJ2-7	TRBD1	TGTGCCGTAGACAGGGTATCCTACGAGCAGTACTTC	CAVDRVSYEQYF
TRBV6-6	-	TRBJ2-1	-	TGTGCCAGCAGTTACGATTCAAGTGACAATGAGCAGTTCTTC	CASSYDSSDNEQFF
TRBV5-4	-	TRBJ1-2	TRBD1	TGTGCCAGCAGCTGGGGACAGGGCTCCTATGGCTACACCTTC	CASSWGQGSYGYTF
TRBV15	-	TRBJ1-1	-	TGTGCCACCAGCAGAGGTTCAGGGAACACTGAAGCTTTCTTT	CATSRGSGNTEAFF
TRBV6-5	once	TRBJ2-5	TRBD2	TGTGCCAGCAACGGGGGGGCCCCAGAGACCCAGTACTTC	CASNGGAPETQYF
TRBV12-5	-	TRBJ1-1	-	TGTGCTAGTGGTTTTTTGGGCACTGAAGCTTTCTTT	CASGFLGTEAFF
TRBV14	-	TRBJ1-3	-	TGTGCCAGCAGCCTAGTTTTCGGTTCTGGAAACACCATATATTTT	CASSLVFGSGNTIYF
TRBV27	-	TRBJ2-1	TRBD2	TGTGCCAGCAGTCCCCGTAGCGGGAGATCCTACAATGAGCAGTTCTTC	CASSPRSGRSYNEQFF
TRBV5-4	-	TRBJ2-3	TRBD2	TGTGCCAGCAGCTTAGACGGACTAGCGGGGTTGGATACGCAGTATTTT	CASSLDGLAGLDTQYF
TRBV28	-	TRBJ1-5	TRBD1	TGTGCCAGCAGCGCCCCGGGACAGGGTTTGGTTCAGCCCCAGCATTTT	CASSAPGQGLVQPQHF
TRBV12-5	-	TRBJ1-2	-	TGTGCTAGTGGTTTGACCAACTATGGCTACACCTTC	CASGLTNYGYTF
TRBV4-3	-	TRBJ2-5	-	TGCGCCAGCAGCCAAGATCTCGGGGCGTCCCGGGAGACCCAGTACTTC	CASSQDLGASRETQYF
TRBV30	-	TRBJ1-5	TRBD1	TGTGCCTGGAGCCGGGACAGGGGCGATCAGCCCCAGCATTTT	CAWSRDRGDQPQHF
TRBV6-6	-	TRBJ2-2	TRBD2	TGTGCCAGCAGTTACCGGGCGGGGGTTAACACCGGGGAGCTGTTTTTT	CASSYRAGVNTGELFF
TRBV7-9	-	TRBJ2-3	TRBD2	TGTGCCAGCAGACAACTAGCGGGGGGATCAGATACGCAGTATTTT	CASRQLAGGSDTQYF
TRBV7-9	-	TRBJ1-6	TRBD1	TGTGCCAGCAGTCCCCGTGGGACAGAGGGTTCACCCCTCCACTTT	CASSPRGTEGSPLHF
TRBV21-1	once	TRBJ1-5	-	TGTGCCAGCAGCAACCACAGGGATTATAGCAATCAGCCCCAGCATTTT	CASSNHRDYSNQPQHF
TRBV6-1	once	TRBJ1-6	-	TGTGCCAGCAGTGAAACGATCCGTTCACCCCTCCACTTT	CASSETIRSPLHF
TRBV7-9	-	TRBJ2-2	TRBD1	TGTGCCAGCAGCTCCACAGGGGAGTATACCGGGGAGCTGTTTTTT	CASSSTGEYTGELFF
TRBV19	-	TRBJ2-2	-	TGTGCCAGAGGCAGGAGATGGAACACCGGGGAGCTGTTTTTT	CARGRRWNTGELFF
TRBV29-1	-	TRBJ1-2	TRBD1	TGCAGCGTTAAGCCCTCAGGGGGCGGGGGGGGCTATGGCTACACCTTC	CSVKPSGGGGGYGYTF
TRBV19	few	TRBJ1-6	TRBD1	TGTGCCAGTACCCCGGACAGGGGATATAATTCACCCCTCCACTTT	CASTPDRGYNSPLHF
TRBV9	-	TRBJ2-1	TRBD2	TGTGCCAGCAGCCACGGGAGGCGGAACTCCTACAATGAGCAGTTCTTC	CASSHGRRNSYNEQFF
TRBV5-5	-	TRBJ2-3	TRBD1	TGTGCCAGCAGCTTTCAGGGGGGCACAGATACGCAGTATTTT	CASSFQGGTDTQYF
TRBV19	-	TRBJ2-3	-	TGTGCCAGTACCTCTAGCTGGACACGACGGAGGACAGATACGCAGTATTTT	CASTSSWTRRRTDTQYF
TRBV19	-	TRBJ2-7	TRBD2	TGTGCCAGTAGCATTAGCGGGACCCGGGTAGAGCAGTACTTC	CASSISGTRVEQYF
TRBV30	-	TRBJ2-1	TRBD1	TGTGCCTGGGTTGATGACAGGGGGCTACACAATGAGCAGTTCTTC	CAWVDDRGLHNEQFF
TRBV6-1	-	TRBJ2-7	-	TGTGCTACGCAGCGGGTGGTTGCGAGCGAGCAGTACTTC	CATQRVVASEQYF
TRBV7-9	-	TRBJ1-2	TRBD1	TGTGCCAGCAGCTTCCGACAGGGCTATGGCTACACCTTC	CASSFRQGYGYTF
TRBV15	-	TRBJ1-5	-	TGTGCCACCAGCAGAGATAGGCAGCCCCAGCATTTT	CATSRDRQPQHF
TRBV7-3	-	TRBJ2-4	TRBD2	TGTGCCAGCAGCCCCAGCGGGGGAGCCAAAAACATTCAGTACTTC	CASSPSGGAKNIQYF
TRBV5-1	-	TRBJ2-2	TRBD1	TGCGCCAGCAGCTTGGGGACAGGGTCTTCCTTTAACACCGGGGAGCTGTTTTTT	CASSLGTGSSFNTGELFF
TRBV9	-	TRBJ1-2	TRBD1	TGTGCCAGCAGCGGGAAGACAGGGGGCCTCAACTATGGCTACACCTTC	CASSGKTGGLNYGYTF
TRBV7-5	-	TRBJ2-1	-	TGTGCCAGAAGCTTTAGAGGGGTGGGTGAGCAGTTCTTC	CARSFRGVGEQFF
TRBV7-9	-	TRBJ2-5	-	TGTGCCAGCAGTCAGGGGATATTGGAGACCCAGTACTTC	CASSQGILETQYF
TRBV4-3	-	TRBJ2-7	-	TGCGCCAGCAGCCAAGTTTTAAACGCGGGCTACGAGCAGTACTTC	CASSQVLNAGYEQYF
TRBV19	-	TRBJ2-2	TRBD2	TGTGCCAGTAGTATCAGCGGGGCAACCGGGGAGCTGTTTTTT	CASSISGATGELFF
TRBV19	-	TRBJ2-7	-	TGTGCCAGTAGTATAGATCTCGGCAACCTCAACGAGCAGTACTTC	CASSIDLGNLNEQYF
TRBV19	few	TRBJ1-5	-	TGTGCCAGTAGTATAATTGGTAGCAATCAGCCCCAGCATTTT	CASSIIGSNQPQHF
TRBV5-4	-	TRBJ2-7	TRBD1	TGTGCCAGCAGGCCGATACAGGGGTCGCGGGAGCAGTACTTC	CASRPIQGSREQYF
TRBV25-1	-	TRBJ1-3	-	TGTGCCAGCATTGGGGGGATTCACTCTGGAAACACCATATATTTT	CASIGGIHSGNTIYF
TRBV5-6	-	TRBJ2-2	TRBD1	TGTGCCAGCACCGCGCTCAGGGGGCTAGCCGGGGAGCTGTTTTTT	CASTALRGLAGELFF
TRBV7-9	-	TRBJ2-4	-	TGTGCCAGCAGCTTAACTGGCGGAGGGTCTGCCAAAAACATTCAGTACTTC	CASSLTGGGSAKNIQYF
TRBV5-6	-	TRBJ2-5	TRBD2	TGTGCCAGCAGCTACGGACTAGCGGGCGATGAGCAGTACTTC	CASSYGLAGDEQYF
TRBV9	-	TRBJ1-2	-	TGTGCCAGCAGCGCAAGAGGTCTGGGAAACTATGGCTACACCTTC	CASSARGLGNYGYTF
TRBV14	-	TRBJ2-5	TRBD2	TGTGCCAGCAGCCCGGGACTAGCGGGTTCGGAGACCCAGTACTTC	CASSPGLAGSETQYF
TRBV28	-	TRBJ1-1	-	TGTGCCAGCAGTTTACTTGGACCTAACCGGGGAGCTTTCTTT	CASSLLGPNRGAFF
TRBV11-3	once	TRBJ2-1	-	TGTGCCAGCAGCCCCGATTCCAATGAGCAGTTCTTC	CASSPDSNEQFF
TRBV6-5	-	TRBJ2-1	-	TGTGCCAGCAGCGGGGACACCAGCTCCTACAATGAGCAGTTCTTC	CASSGDTSSYNEQFF
TRBV29-1	once	TRBJ1-1	-	TGCAGCCTTCAGACGACCATGAACACTGAAGCTTTCTTT	CSLQTTMNTEAFF
TRBV27	-	TRBJ1-1	-	TGTGCCAGCAGTCTTATCGGGGGGAACACTGAAGCTTTCTTT	CASSLIGGNTEAFF
TRBV7-2	-	TRBJ2-7	TRBD2	TGTGCCAGCAGAAAGACTAGCTTCTACGAGCAGTACTTC	CASRKTSFYEQYF